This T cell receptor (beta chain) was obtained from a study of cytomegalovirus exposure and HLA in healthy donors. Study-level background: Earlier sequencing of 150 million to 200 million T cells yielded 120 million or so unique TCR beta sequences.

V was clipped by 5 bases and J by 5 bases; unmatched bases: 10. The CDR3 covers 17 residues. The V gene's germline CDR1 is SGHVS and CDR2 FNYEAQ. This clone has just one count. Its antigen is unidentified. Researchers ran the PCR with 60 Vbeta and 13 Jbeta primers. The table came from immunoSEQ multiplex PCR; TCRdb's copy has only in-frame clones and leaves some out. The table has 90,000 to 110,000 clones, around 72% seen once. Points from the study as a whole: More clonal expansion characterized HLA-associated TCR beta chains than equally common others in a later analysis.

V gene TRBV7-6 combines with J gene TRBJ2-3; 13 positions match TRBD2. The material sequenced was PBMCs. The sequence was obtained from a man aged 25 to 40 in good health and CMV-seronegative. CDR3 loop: CASSVGLAGSTGDTQYF. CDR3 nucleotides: TGTGCCAGCAGCGTGGGACTAGCGGGGAGTACGGGAGATACGCAGTATTTT.